The 18 T cell receptor beta chains below were found in one sample sequenced in a study of T cells in Graves' hyperthyroidism and ophthalmopathy. Researchers amplified the TCR beta CDR3 regions from RNA transcripts. HTBI primers were the set used in a first-round RT-PCR of the TCR CDR3. A single record per CDR3 protein comes from TCRdb applying MiXCR to the multiplex PCR reads. Found here are more than 500,000 distinct CDR3 sequences, 15% to 20% of them singletons; the top ten hold about 29%. The sample comprised blood. The receptor set was obtained from a woman aged 25-40 years with Graves' ophthalmopathy.

This clonotype was seen many times. The V and J genes are TRBV7-3 and TRBJ2-3; no definite D call. V dropped 1 base and J dropped 4 bases, with 12 bases sitting between them. The germline V gene encodes CDR1 SGHTA and CDR2 FQGTGA. CDR3 length: 15 amino acids. The CDR3 is CASSLNGISADTQYF. CDR3 coding DNA: TGTGCCAGCAGCTTAAATGGAATATCAGCAGATACGCAGTATTTT.

This clonotype was seen ten or more times. The chain uses TRBV7-8 and TRBJ2-3; 8 bases fit TRBD1. The CDR3 covers 13 residues. The V gene's germline CDR1 is SGHVS and CDR2 FQNEAQ. The V segment lost 10 bases and the J segment 10 bases; nucleotides outside the gene matches: 13. CDR3 residues: CANRAGGEGPQYF. Here the CDR3 DNA reads TGTGCCAACAGGGCAGGGGGCGAAGGTCCGCAGTATTTT.

This clonotype was recorded a few times. The chain joins TRBV7-3 to TRBJ1-2, with TRBD1 matching 9 bases. Trimming at V came to 2 bases and at J to 5 bases, leaving 6 bases not matched to a gene. CDR3 length equals 15 residues. Looked up from germline, CDR1 is SGHTA and CDR2 is FQGTGA. Written as DNA, the CDR3 is TGTGCCAGCAGCTTAGGCACAGGGGGCGCGTATGGCTACACCTTC. Encoded protein: CASSLGTGGAYGYTF.

The table lists this clonotype with a few counts. The V call is TRBV3-1, the J call TRBJ2-2; no reliable D call. Germline assignment: CDR1 LGHDT and CDR2 YNNKEL (reference sequence). Trimming stripped 3 bases from V and 5 bases from J, with 7 bases between. The CDR3 contains 13 residues. The CDR3 is CASSQTRTGELFF. The CDR3, as DNA: TGTGCCAGCAGCCAGACTCGTACCGGGGAGCTGTTTTTT.

This clonotype was observed a handful of times. DNA for the CDR3: TGTGCCAGCAGACCTACCAGCTTCGACACCGGGGAGCTGTTTTTT. As protein: CASRPTSFDTGELFF. The chain carries TRBV12-3 or TRBV12-4 and TRBJ2-2; D unresolved. This CDR3 is 15 amino acids long. V was clipped by 6 bases and J by 3 bases, with 14 bases between them.

A few counts support this clonotype. The gene calls are TRBV29-1 and TRBJ1-2; perhaps TRBD1 as D (5 bases). Germline V lookup: CDR1 SQVTM, CDR2 ANQGSEA. V lost 5 bases to trimming and J lost 0 bases, with 19 bases between them. This CDR3 has 16 residues. CDR3 protein: CSVPPPWGRSNYGYTF. CDR3 DNA: TGCAGCGTTCCCCCCCCATGGGGACGATCTAACTATGGCTACACCTTC.

The chain carries TRBV7-8 and TRBJ2-1; the D gene is possibly TRBD1 (6 bases). Germline assignment: CDR1 SGHVS and CDR2 FQNEAQ. This CDR3 has 14 residues. Trimming shortened V by 1 base and J by 9 bases, and 13 bases separated the two germline ends. The CDR3 DNA is TGTGCCAGCAGCTTAGTCGAGGGGGTGAGTGAGCAGTTCTTC. Translated, it gives CASSLVEGVSEQFF.

This chain joins TRBV6-1 and TRBJ2-7; D possibly matches TRBD1 or TRBD2 (5 bases each). CDR1 and CDR2 from the germline V gene are MNHNS and SASEGT. The CDR3 length is 17 residues. The V end lost 7 bases, the J end lost 4 bases, and 26 bases lay between the germline ends. Here the CDR3 DNA reads TGTGCCAGCAAGAGAAGGCCCCCGGGACCCAGGGATTACGAGCAGTACTTC. It translates to CASKRRPPGPRDYEQYF.

This clonotype was detected only a few times. V usage is TRBV4-2 and J usage is TRBJ2-1, with 8 bases matching TRBD2. Germline CDR1 and CDR2: LGHNA and YNFKEQ. V was clipped by 0 bases and J by 4 bases; unmatched bases: 5. CDR3 length equals 16 residues. This CDR3 is CASSQDRASGYNEQFF. CDR3 nucleotide sequence: TGTGCCAGCAGCCAAGATAGGGCTAGCGGGTACAATGAGCAGTTCTTC.

The table lists this clonotype with a few counts. The V and J genes are TRBV5-1 and TRBJ2-5; TRBD1 agrees at 10 bases. After removal of 0 bases from V and 4 bases from J, the junction contained 6 bases not matched to a gene. Germline V lookup: CDR1 SGHRS, CDR2 YFSETQ. This CDR3 comprises 16 residues. The CDR3 region has the DNA TGCGCCAGCAGCTTGGCCCCGACAGGGGGCTCAGAGACCCAGTACTTC. It translates to CASSLAPTGGSETQYF.

This clonotype was seen once. Since a much larger clone is just one base distant, this may be a read error. J is TRBJ2-7 and V is TRBV4-3; no firm D call. The CDR3 loop spans 15 amino acids. Germline V gene sequence: CDR1 LGHNA, CDR2 YSLEER. The V end was cut by 4 bases, the J end by 5 bases, with 18 bases between. CDR3 in amino acids: CASSRYRAESHEQYF. The CDR3 region has the DNA TGCGCCAGCAGCCGGTATAGGGCAGAATCCCACGAGCAGTACTTC.

Of note for this clonotype: A read error is possible here, since a much larger clone lies one base away. The chain is built from TRBV4-3 and TRBJ2-7; D unresolved. The CDR3 runs to 13 residues. V was clipped by 0 bases and J by 3 bases, with 6 bases between them. From germline, CDR1 is LGHNA and CDR2 YSLEER. The CDR3 protein is CASSQDTDYEQYF. In DNA, the CDR3 is TGCGCCAGCAGCCAAGATACGGACTACGAGCAGTACTTC.

With respect to this clonotype: The germline gene is not matched at one end of the junction; a read error may be the cause. The chain is built from TRBV6-1 and TRBJ1-1; D is ambiguous. This CDR3 spans 16 amino acids. Germline-derived CDR1 and CDR2 are MNHNS and SASEGT. The CDR3 DNA is TGTACCAGCAGACGACGAGAGGCGCGGGGGAACACTGAAGCTTTCTTT. The encoded protein is CTSRRREARGNTEAFF.

This rearrangement joins TRBV11-3 to TRBJ2-1, with TRBD2 matching over 9 bases. The CDR3 covers 15 residues. Germline V gene data show CDR1 as SGHNT and CDR2 as YENEEA. Trimming at V came to 7 bases and at J to 8 bases, leaving 12 bases not matched to a gene. The DNA of the CDR3 is TGTGCCAGCAAGTCTAGCGGGACGGGTTTCGATGAGCAGTTCTTC. Protein sequence: CASKSSGTGFDEQFF.

The table lists this clonotype with many counts. This sequence joins TRBV20-1 and TRBJ2-7; D might be TRBD1 (6 bases). This CDR3 is 14 amino acids long. The ends were cut back, 3 bases at V and 2 bases at J, with 14 bases in the middle. Germline values: CDR1 DFQATT, CDR2 SNEGSKA (reference sequence). Here the CDR3 DNA reads TGCAGTGCTAGGGGGGCAGGGCTGGCCTACGAGCAGTACTTC. Translated: CSARGAGLAYEQYF.

With regard to this clonotype: A much larger clone lies one base from this, so it may be a read error. J is TRBJ2-7 and V is TRBV18; D gene unclear. The CDR3 extends over 13 amino acids. CDR1 and CDR2 (germline): KGHSH, LQKENI. In DNA form, the CDR3 reads TGTGCCAGCACACCAGACAACCCAAACGAGCAGTACTTC. It yields the protein CASTPDNPNEQYF.

Details on this clonotype: This may stem from a read error, because a much larger clone lies one nucleotide away. This likely comes from a read error, as the CDR3 has no conserved phenylalanine or tryptophan at its end. The J gene is TRBJ2-7, the V gene TRBV20-1; 10 nucleotides match TRBD2. The CDR3 is 15 residues long. CDR1 and CDR2 from the germline V gene are DFQATT and SNEGSKA (reference sequence). The V and J ends lost 2 bases and 6 bases, in that order; junction bases with no gene match: 10. The DNA of the CDR3 is TGCAGTGCTAGACTAGCGGGAGCCATTGTCTCCGAGCAGTACATC. It is translated as CSARLAGAIVSEQYI.

This clonotype was detected ten times or more. The chain uses TRBV7-8 and TRBJ2-7; 9 bases match TRBD2. V gave up 1 base and J gave up 7 bases; unmatched junction bases: 11. This CDR3 region has 16 residues. Germline CDR1 is SGHVS and CDR2 is FQNEAQ. CDR3 nucleotides: TGTGCCAGCAGCTTAGGCCCCATGGGCGGGAGGGATGAGCAGTACTTC. Protein sequence: CASSLGPMGGRDEQYF.